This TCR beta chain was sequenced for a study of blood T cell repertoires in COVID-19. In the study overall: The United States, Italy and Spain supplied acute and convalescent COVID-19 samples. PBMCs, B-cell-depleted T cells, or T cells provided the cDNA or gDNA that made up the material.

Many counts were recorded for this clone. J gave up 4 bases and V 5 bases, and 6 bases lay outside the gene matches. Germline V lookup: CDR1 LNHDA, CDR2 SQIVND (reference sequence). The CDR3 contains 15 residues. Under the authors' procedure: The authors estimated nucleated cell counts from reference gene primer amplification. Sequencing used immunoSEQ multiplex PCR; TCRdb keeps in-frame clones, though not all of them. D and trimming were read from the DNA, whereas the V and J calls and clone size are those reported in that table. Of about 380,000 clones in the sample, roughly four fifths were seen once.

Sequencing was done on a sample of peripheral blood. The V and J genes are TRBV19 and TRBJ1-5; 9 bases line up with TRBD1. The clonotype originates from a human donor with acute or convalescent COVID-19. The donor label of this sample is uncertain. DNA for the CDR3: TGTGCCAGTAGTGTGGGGACAGGGAGAAATCAGCCCCAGCATTTT. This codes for CASSVGTGRNQPQHF.